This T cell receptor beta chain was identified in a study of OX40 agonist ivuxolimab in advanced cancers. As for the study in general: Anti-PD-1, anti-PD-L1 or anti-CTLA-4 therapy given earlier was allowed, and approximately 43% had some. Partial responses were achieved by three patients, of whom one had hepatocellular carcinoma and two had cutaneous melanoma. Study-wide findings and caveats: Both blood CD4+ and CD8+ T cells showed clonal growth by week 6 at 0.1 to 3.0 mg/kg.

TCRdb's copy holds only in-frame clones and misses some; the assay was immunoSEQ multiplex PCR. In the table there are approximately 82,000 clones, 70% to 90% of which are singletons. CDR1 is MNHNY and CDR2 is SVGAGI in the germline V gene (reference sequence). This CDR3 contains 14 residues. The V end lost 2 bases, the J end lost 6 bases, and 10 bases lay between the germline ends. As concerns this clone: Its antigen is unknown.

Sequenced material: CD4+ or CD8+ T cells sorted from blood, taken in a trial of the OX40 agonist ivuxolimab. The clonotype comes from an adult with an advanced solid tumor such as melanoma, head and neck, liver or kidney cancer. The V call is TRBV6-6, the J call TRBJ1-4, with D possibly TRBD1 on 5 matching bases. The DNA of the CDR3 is TGTGCCAGCAGTTACCCCGGGACGGATGAAAAACTGTTTTTT. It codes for CASSYPGTDEKLFF.